The source of this T cell receptor beta chain is a study of beta chain features in type 1 diabetes (dated 2018 in TCRdb). Concerning the study at large: No differences in mean age, gender distribution, total cell number or subset yield were found between patients and healthy donors. A total of 85 million to 140 million sorted cells were examined across all samples, and the number of cells per subset was strongly correlated with RNA yield. The study compared TCRB repertoires of sorted circulating CD4+ T cell subsets between recently diagnosed type 1 diabetes patients and matched healthy donors. Regulatory and stem cell-like memory subsets were isolated from only 8 patients and roughly eight healthy donors, whereas naive and central memory subsets came from all 30 or so donors. Here is what the overall study found, with its caveats: At VDJ recombination sites, patients with type 1 diabetes made fewer insertions and deleted more nucleotides, a pattern implying thymic rearrangement abnormalities. A moderate but significant shortening of TCRB CDR3 length was observed in type 1 diabetes patients in all four CD4+ subsets. Sequencing cDNA rather than genomic DNA could over-represent highly expressing activated cells, although activation and CD3 levels did not differ between groups. HLA sub-analyses involved small numbers of individuals, so any influence of HLA type on TCRB rearrangement remained unresolved. Naive, central memory and regulatory TCRB repertoires appeared to be more similar among patients than among healthy donors. PCR might favor shorter templates, but patient and control samples were amplified and corrected together, so any skew would affect both groups equally.

The entire isolated RNA was reverse transcribed using the High Capacity cDNA Reverse Transcription Kit, and thus expressed TCRB transcripts were sequenced. Naive, central memory and regulatory T cell samples underwent deep immunoSEQ sequencing, averaging around 4 million total reads per sample. Sorted cells were lysed in RLT buffer, and RNA was extracted using DNase-treated RNeasy Micro or Mini kits according to cell number. To prevent cross-contamination, each cell subset was processed individually, whereas patient and healthy donor samples were processed jointly. TCRB sequences were amplified from cDNA with the immunoSEQ multiplex PCR, producing 87-bp fragments spanning the CDR3 region. The amplicons were sequenced using the Illumina HiSeq platform. Per the source publication's procedure: Synthetic template baselines were used to correct PCR bias computationally, reads within Hamming distance 2 were collapsed, and singletons that could not be merged were discarded. Reads were aligned to IMGT to assign V, D and J genes, CDR3 length, and insertions or deletions at six rearrangement sites. Within each subset, clonotype counts were normalized to the number of sorted cells before true diversity and Gini coefficients were calculated with the tcR R package. The overlap coefficient, calculated on TCRB nucleotide sequences, was used to quantify repertoire sharing. As a proxy for the pre-selection repertoire, out-of-frame TCRB sequences from naive cells were analyzed. TCRdb took this table from immuneACCESS and kept in-frame rearrangements with V and J called. Such tables lack part of the clones; where checked against another copy, unresolved V genes explain under half of the gap, and the rest is unexplained. V, J and clone size reflect that table, while D and trimming were determined from the DNA. The sample profile shows around 310,000 clones; about 10% of them were found once. 0.015% of the sample lies in the top ten.

Each donor gave one peripheral blood draw, averaging approximately 120 mL, which was collected into heparinised tubes. Using a panel that included CD45RO, CCR7, CD25, CD127, CD95 and CD27, naive, central memory, regulatory and stem cell-like memory CD4+ T cells were sorted on a BD FACSAria II. Purity was above 95% for every sorted population. PBMCs were isolated right away by Lymphoprep density gradient centrifugation and were stained directly, without culture. To minimize batch effects, samples were stained and sorted in pairs, one healthy donor with one patient per experiment. As for this clone: Its antigen has not been determined. There are no base qualities to consult, and no much larger clone falls within one base.

CDR1 is given as SGHVS and CDR2 as FQNEAQ, both from the germline V gene. The CDR3 has 15 amino acids, counting the end cysteine and phenylalanine. Only the CDR3 DNA stays, 45 bases, in frame from base 1. V is cut back by 1 base and J by 3 bases, with 3 bases in the junction unmatched. The rearrangement combines TRBV7-8 with TRBJ2-1; 7 bases in the junction line up with TRBD2. The sample was naive CD4+ T cells from blood. Explained via the paper, the cell subset or site label denotes: true naive CD4+ T cells. This TCR was recovered from a woman in her 30s in good health. The sequenced DNA: TGTGCCAGCAGCTTAGAAGGCGGGGGCTACAATGAGCAGTTCTTC. The encoded protein is CASSLEGGGYNEQFF.